These T cell receptor beta chains were read from a single sample in a study of cytotoxic CD8 clonotypes in ibrutinib-treated CLL. Clones were read by immunoSEQ multiplex PCR, and TCRdb kept only the in-frame ones, dropping some. The sample yields some 84,000 clones, about 86% seen once. The specimen comprised PBMCs, sampled before ibrutinib treatment. The receptors stem from a human donor with chronic lymphocytic leukemia. Both conserved end residues are trimmed from each CDR3. Each record gives: J gene, clone size, CDR3 length, V gene, CDR3 protein. Not all rows give a size; the values are once, few, many and, for expanded clones, a class.

J: TRBJ1-3; size: -; length: 13; V: TRBV9; CDR3: ASSGETGLGNTIY
J: TRBJ2-1; size: -; length: 13; V: TRBV6-6; CDR3: ASSYPETRYNEQF
J: TRBJ1-2; size: -; length: 11; V: TRBV7-8; CDR3: ASSFASNYGYT
J: TRBJ1-2; size: -; length: 11; V: TRBV5-1; CDR3: ASSLGREYGYT
J: TRBJ2-7; size: -; length: 14; V: TRBV11-3; CDR3: ASSLDSIGSYYEQY
J: TRBJ1-5; size: -; length: 12; V: TRBV6-5; CDR3: ASSRGRINQPQH
J: TRBJ1-5; size: -; length: 13; V: TRBV6-5; CDR3: ASSDSGRSNQPQH
J: TRBJ1-5; size: -; length: 14; V: TRBV19; CDR3: ASSPDRGQGNQPQH
J: TRBJ2-1; size: -; length: 12; V: TRBV10-1; CDR3: ASSTSGGYNEQF
J: TRBJ2-2; size: -; length: 9; V: TRBV7-6; CDR3: ASRDTGELF
J: TRBJ2-7; size: -; length: 14; V: TRBV27; CDR3: ASRTPSSGGSYEQY
J: TRBJ1-3; size: -; length: 15; V: TRBV4-2; CDR3: ASSQVTGPDVGNTIY
J: TRBJ1-5; size: -; length: 13; V: TRBV6-1; CDR3: ASSFEGRYNQPQH
J: TRBJ1-2; size: few; length: 14; V: TRBV2; CDR3: ASSLNDGGEWYGYT
J: TRBJ2-1; size: -; length: 10; V: TRBV11-3; CDR3: ASSLGTIEQF
J: TRBJ2-1; size: -; length: 13; V: TRBV30; CDR3: AWSLRDRGGNEQF
J: TRBJ2-3; size: -; length: 12; V: TRBV7-3; CDR3: ASSSGQGGDTQY